This T cell receptor (beta chain) was sequenced in a study of control samples from healthy donors and cancer patients. TCRdb's copy holds only in-frame clones and misses some; the assay was immunoSEQ multiplex PCR. This table holds about 58,000 clones, around 94% found once. This clone was recorded once. Sequencing used blood. This TCR was sampled from a man in his thirties or forties in good health.

The CDR3 spells CASSPQTTSYNSPLHF. Written as DNA, the CDR3 is TGTGCCAGCAGCCCCCAGACGACTAGCTATAATTCACCCCTCCACTTT. The chain recombines TRBV9 with TRBJ1-6, with D unresolved. The CDR3 is 16 amino acids. V was pared by 4 bases and J by 3 bases, with 14 bases between. Per the germline V gene, CDR1 is SGDLS and CDR2 is YYNGEE.